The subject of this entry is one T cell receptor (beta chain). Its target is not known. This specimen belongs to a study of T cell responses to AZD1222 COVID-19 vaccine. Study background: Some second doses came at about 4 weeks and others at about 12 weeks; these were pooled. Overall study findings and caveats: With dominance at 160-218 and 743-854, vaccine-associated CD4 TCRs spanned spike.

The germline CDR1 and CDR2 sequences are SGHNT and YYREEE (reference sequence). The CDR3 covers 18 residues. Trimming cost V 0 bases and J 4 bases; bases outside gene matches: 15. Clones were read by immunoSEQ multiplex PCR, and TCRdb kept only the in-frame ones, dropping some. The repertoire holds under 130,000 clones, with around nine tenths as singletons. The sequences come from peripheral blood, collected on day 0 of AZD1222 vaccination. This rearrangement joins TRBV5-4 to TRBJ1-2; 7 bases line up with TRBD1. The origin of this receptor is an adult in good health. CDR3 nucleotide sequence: TGTGCCAGCAGCTTGGAGGGGGGACAGACCCCAGACTGCTATGGCTACACCTTC. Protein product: CASSLEGGQTPDCYGYTF.